This TCR beta chain is drawn from a study of blood T cell repertoires in COVID-19. About the study: Samples representing acute and convalescent COVID-19 were sourced from the United States, Italy and Spain. PBMCs, B-cell-depleted T cells, or T cells were the source of the cDNA or gDNA that made up the material.

J gave up 2 bases and V 4 bases, and 11 bases lay outside the gene matches. This CDR3 is 17 amino acids long. Germline V gene data show CDR1 as SGHDN and CDR2 as FVKESK. The table came from immunoSEQ multiplex PCR; TCRdb's copy has only in-frame clones and leaves some out. The sample records fewer than 150,000 clones, 84% being singletons. The receptor was derived from a human donor in a cohort sampled during active COVID-19. Sequencing was carried out using peripheral blood. The J gene is TRBJ2-7, the V gene TRBV14; 10 bases are a match to TRBD1. In nucleotides, the CDR3 is TGTGCCAGCAGCCGGATACCGGGACAGGGGACAACCTACGAGCAGTACTTC. Protein: CASSRIPGQGTTYEQYF.